This T cell receptor (beta chain) came from a study of response to subunit inactivated influenza vaccine (dated by TCRdb to 2016 to 2019). Describing the broader study: Deep quantitative T cell receptor repertoire profiling was used in the study to track responses to a trivalent subunit inactivated influenza vaccine. General conclusions and limits of the study: It was suggested by the authors that each seasonal influenza vaccination may recruit only a limited number of new T cells.

On this clonotype: Its antigen has not been determined. No base-level quality is on record; no much larger clone is a single base apart.

Reading the label with the study, this specimen's time point is: more than 40 days after influenza vaccine administration. CDR1 MNHEY and CDR2 SMNVEV are derived from the germline V gene (reference sequence). The CDR3 goes from the cysteine to the phenylalanine over 16 residues. Just the 48-base CDR3 DNA is kept, in frame starting at base 1. From V the trimming removes 4 bases and from J it removes 0 bases, while the gene matches leave 6 bases of the junction unaccounted for. Libraries were constructed by RT-PCR. The sequencer listed for this sample is Illumina HiSeq 2500. The raw public reads went through TCRdb reprocessing: fastp at Q25, MiXCR clone calling, in-frame beta chains kept. Rows are unified per CDR3 protein, each entry keeping the most common DNA and genes. The sample yields about 530,000 distinct CDR3 sequences; under 15% were counted once. Clones ranked in the top ten supply roughly 13% of the sample.

This TCR was sampled from a man aged 50-60 years who received an inactivated influenza vaccine. Donor details come from another sample of the same person, matched by shared clones. This chain joins TRBV27 to TRBJ2-4; 7 central nucleotides agree with TRBD1. The material was PBMCs from blood, obtained 40 to 50 days after vaccination. This receptor carries the CDR3 CASSSGQVLAKNIQYF. The sequence in DNA is TGTGCCAGCAGTTCCGGACAGGTTTTAGCCAAAAACATTCAGTACTTC.